This TCR beta chain came from a study of lymphopenia after photon versus proton radiotherapy. Study-level results: Post-nadir diversity loss with photons came from oligoclonal expansion, particularly CD8+ Temra cells. Post-nadir TCR diversity decline inversely tracked overall survival among those who died. Relative stability marked proton patients; photon patients lost diversity and naive cells. Only patients who died were analyzed for survival; proton advantage is unproven.

A note on this clone: Its antigen is as yet unknown.

The ends lost 5 bases at V and 3 bases at J; junction bases unmatched: 8. The CDR3 is made up of 15 amino acids. The germline V gene has CDR1 SGHVS and CDR2 FNYEAQ. The assay was immunoSEQ multiplex PCR, and TCRdb's table has in-frame clones only and misses some. This repertoire shows some 26,000 clones, around four fifths found once; its top ten account for approximately 3.7%. The receptor was isolated from a woman between 45 and 65 years old with pancreatic cancer. The chain employs TRBV7-6 and TRBJ2-7; TRBD1 matches 9 bases. The source was peripheral blood, collected from a patient treated with photon-based radiotherapy. CDR3 sequence reads: CASSLGQGIFYEQYF. In nucleotides, the CDR3 is TGTGCCAGCAGCCTGGGACAGGGAATCTTCTACGAGCAGTACTTC.